A selection of T cell receptor beta chains follows, all from one sample in a study of post-analysis software for immune sequencing data. TCRdb reprocessed the PCR reads with MiXCR, giving one entry per CDR3 protein. The sample lists fewer than 550,000 distinct CDR3 sequences; around 34% were seen once. The specimen sequenced was blood. Every receptor here comes from a girl younger than 18 with multiple sclerosis. Both conserved end residues are part of each CDR3. Each record gives: J gene, V gene, clone size, D gene, CDR3 protein, CDR3 DNA. The D gene is left open where the match is weak. A row's size may be missing; if present it is once, few, many or a size class.

TRBJ2-5	TRBV6-6	few	TRBD1	CASSQGTGVQETQYF	TGTGCCAGCAGTCAGGGAACAGGGGTACAAGAGACCCAGTACTTC
TRBJ1-2	TRBV7-9	few	TRBD1	CASSYTGVGYTF	TGTGCCAGCAGCTATACAGGGGTTGGCTACACCTTC
TRBJ2-7	TRBV7-8	few	NA	CASSLSDSLLEQYF	TGTGCCAGCAGCCTATCGGACAGCCTCTTGGAGCAGTACTTC
TRBJ2-7	TRBV7-9	NA	NA	CASSLAPGGTYEQYF	TGTGCCAGCAGCTTGGCCCCCGGAGGGACCTACGAGCAGTACTTC
TRBJ1-1	TRBV29-1	NA	NA	CSVEGTRGLNTEAFF	TGCAGCGTTGAGGGCACCCGAGGGTTAAACACTGAAGCTTTCTTT
TRBJ2-5	TRBV3-1	many	TRBD2	CASSLGLAGGPSQETQYF	TGTGCCAGCAGCCTGGGACTAGCGGGGGGGCCCAGCCAAGAGACCCAGTACTTC
TRBJ2-3	TRBV29-1	few	TRBD2	CSVEDRRGTSEIIRTDTQYF	TGCAGCGTTGAAGACCGCCGTGGGACTAGCGAAATTATACGCACAGATACGCAGTATTTT
TRBJ2-1	TRBV28	NA	NA	CASSLSGQTAREPFPHEQFF	TGTGCCAGCAGTTTGTCAGGACAGACGGCCCGGGAACCCTTCCCCCATGAGCAGTTCTTC
TRBJ2-7	TRBV29-1	NA	TRBD1	CSVEDRDRGLYF	TGCAGCGTTGAAGATCGGGACAGGGGGCTGTACTTC
TRBJ1-1	TRBV6-6	NA	TRBD1	CASSYPRTGMTTEAFF	TGTGCCAGCAGTTACCCACGGACAGGGATGACCACTGAAGCTTTCTTT
TRBJ1-6	TRBV6-6	few	NA	CASRSTLGSYNSPLHF	TGTGCCAGCAGATCTACTTTAGGGTCCTATAATTCACCCCTCCACTTT
TRBJ2-1	TRBV5-1	few	NA	CATNSGGSYNEQFF	TGCGCCACCAATAGCGGAGGTTCCTACAATGAGCAGTTCTTC
TRBJ1-1	TRBV7-9	NA	NA	CASSLSGDNEAFF	TGTGCCAGCAGTTTATCAGGAGATAACGAAGCTTTCTTT
TRBJ2-3	TRBV9	NA	NA	CASSVGSADTDTQYF	TGTGCCAGCAGCGTAGGGTCGGCGGACACAGATACGCAGTATTTT
TRBJ1-5	TRBV12-3/TRBV12-4	NA	NA	CASSLRDGQPQHF	TGTGCCAGCAGTTTACGGGACGGACAGCCCCAGCATTTT
TRBJ1-2	TRBV4-1	few	TRBD1	CASSQPTGGRFYGYTF	TGCGCCAGCAGCCAACCTACAGGGGGCCGGTTCTATGGCTACACCTTC
TRBJ1-5	TRBV3-1	NA	TRBD1	CASSPTGEGNQPQHF	TGTGCCAGCAGCCCGACAGGGGAGGGCAATCAGCCCCAGCATTTT